Following are 15 T cell receptor beta chains from one sample sequenced in a study of cytomegalovirus exposure and HLA in healthy donors (dated by TCRdb to about 2017). Library preparation employed the immunoSEQ multiplex PCR assay. The multiplex PCR relied on a mix of 60 forward primers for TCR Vbeta segments and 13 reverse primers for TCR Jbeta segments. TCRdb re-hosts the immuneACCESS table, in-frame sequences only. Its copies lack some clones; in the studies checked, an unresolved V gene accounts for under half of them, and the cause for the rest is not known. The table kept for this sample lists about 170,000 clones. The ten largest clones add up to 1.3% of the sample. Sequenced input: PBMCs. The source is a woman aged 55-75 years in good health and CMV-seronegative.

The V and J genes are TRBV5-4 and TRBJ2-5; 7 positions agree with TRBD2. The CDR3 runs 16 residues. Losses at the gene ends were 0 bases for V and 5 bases for J; bases not matched to a gene: 10. Germline values: CDR1 SGHNT, CDR2 YYREEE (reference sequence). This chain's CDR3 is CASSLDGGWAGETQYF. The DNA for the CDR3 is TGTGCCAGCAGCTTGGACGGGGGGTGGGCTGGGGAGACCCAGTACTTC.

J is TRBJ1-1 and V is TRBV4-2; D not certain. CDR3 length: 13 amino acids. Trimming removed 7 bases at V and 1 base at J, with 10 bases between. The germline CDR1 and CDR2 sequences are LGHNA and YNFKEQ. DNA of the CDR3: TGTGCCAGCAAACCGGAGAGGAACACTGAAGCTTTCTTT. This sequence encodes CASKPERNTEAFF.

The chain links TRBV4-1 to TRBJ2-5; a weak D match, TRBD2 (5 bases). CDR1 is MGHRA, CDR2 YSYEKL, per germline. The CDR3 is 14 residues long. Trimming stripped 3 bases from V and 5 bases from J, with 13 bases between. CDR3 in amino acids: CASSQIGLWETQYF. The DNA of the CDR3 is TGCGCCAGCAGCCAGATAGGACTCTGGGAGACCCAGTACTTC.

This chain links TRBV4-3 with TRBJ1-2; 7 nucleotides match TRBD1. Germline CDR1 is LGHNA and CDR2 is YSLEER. The V segment lost 4 bases and the J segment 4 bases; nucleotides outside the gene matches: 9. This CDR3 region has 15 residues. CDR3 DNA: TGCGCCAGCAGCCCTGGACAGGAAGGGAGCTATGGCTACACCTTC. Its translation: CASSPGQEGSYGYTF.

The gene calls are TRBV6-5 and TRBJ2-5; 9 nucleotides align to TRBD1. The CDR3 runs 15 residues. Germline V gene lookup returns CDR1 MNHEY and CDR2 SVGAGI. V shed 0 bases, J shed 6 bases, and the junction held 5 bases outside the gene matches. CDR3 sequence (DNA): TGTGCCAGCAGTTACTCGACAGGGGGGGGAAAGACCCAGTACTTC. Translating it yields CASSYSTGGGKTQYF.

V usage is TRBV29-1 and J usage is TRBJ2-3, with 7 bases matching TRBD2. Germline CDR1 and CDR2: SQVTM and ANQGSEA. This CDR3 region has 16 residues. Unmatched junction bases numbered 16, after V lost 7 bases and J lost 3 bases. The CDR3 sequence is CSALGRGTWGTDTQYF. CDR3 coding DNA: TGCAGCGCCTTAGGGAGGGGTACATGGGGTACAGATACGCAGTATTTT.

The rearrangement joins TRBV5-6 to TRBJ1-6; 7 bases are a match to TRBD1. J was trimmed by 1 base and V by 0 bases; bases with no gene match: 4. Germline loops: CDR1 SGHDT, CDR2 YYEEEE. This CDR3 spans 17 amino acids. In nucleotides, the CDR3 is TGTGCCAGCAGCTTGGTGGAACAGGGGTCCTATAATTCACCCCTCCACTTT. This codes for CASSLVEQGSYNSPLHF.

The chain carries TRBV6-1 and TRBJ1-1; D is uncertain. Trimming shortened V by 6 bases and J by 5 bases, and 13 bases separated the two germline ends. From germline, CDR1 is MNHNS and CDR2 SASEGT. The CDR3 is made up of 13 amino acids. The CDR3 bases are TGTGCCAGCAGGGATGGGAGTAGGACTGAAGCTTTCTTT. It yields the protein CASRDGSRTEAFF.

The chain links TRBV5-4 to TRBJ1-1, with 9 bases matching TRBD1. The J segment lost 3 bases and the V segment lost 3 bases, leaving 6 bases of the junction unmatched. The CDR3 consists of 15 residues. Per the germline V gene, CDR1 is SGHNT and CDR2 is YYREEE (reference sequence). The CDR3 region is CASSYYRGRDTEAFF. The CDR3 DNA sequence: TGTGCCAGCAGCTATTACAGGGGGCGCGACACTGAAGCTTTCTTT.

The chain employs TRBV5-1 and TRBJ1-4, with TRBD1 matching 7 bases. Germline-derived CDR1 and CDR2 are SGHRS and YFSETQ. The CDR3 is 15 amino acids. V dropped 2 bases and J dropped 5; count of bases not matched to a gene: 6. The chain's CDR3 is CASSLHRGENEKLFF. CDR3 DNA sequence: TGCGCCAGCAGCTTACACAGGGGTGAGAATGAAAAACTGTTTTTT.

This CDR3 is CASSLASGDSPLHF. The CDR3 nucleotides read TGTGCCAGCAGCTTAGCGTCGGGGGACTCACCCCTCCACTTT. J is TRBJ1-6 and V is TRBV7-9, with D possibly matching TRBD1 (5 bases). From germline, CDR1 is SEHNR and CDR2 FQNEAQ (reference sequence). V lost 0 bases and J lost 10, with 10 bases in between. The CDR3 length is 14 residues. Full variable domain (rest looked up from reference TRBV7-9 and TRBJ1-6): DTGVSQNPRHKITKRGQNVTFRCDPISEHNRLYWYRQTLGQGPEFLTYFQNEAQLEKSRLLSDRFSAERPKGSFSTLEIQRTEQGDSAMYLCASSLASGDSPLHFGNGTRLTVT.

The J gene is TRBJ2-5, the V gene TRBV10-3, with TRBD1 matching 9 bases. Germline trimming cut 3 bases from V and 1 base from J; bases unmatched to any gene: 9. CDR3 length: 17 residues. The germline V gene encodes CDR1 ENHRY and CDR2 SYGVKD. The CDR3 DNA follows: TGTGCCATCAGTGATCCGGGACAGGGAAGGATCCAAGAGACCCAGTACTTC. Its protein is CAISDPGQGRIQETQYF.

The J gene is TRBJ1-2, the V gene TRBV7-8; TRBD1 matches at 11 bases. Germline assignment: CDR1 SGHVS and CDR2 FQNEAQ. V was clipped by 5 bases and J by 3 bases; unmatched bases: 8. This CDR3 has 16 amino acids. CDR3 region: CASSNDGQGAYYGYTF. CDR3 nucleotides: TGTGCCAGCAGCAACGACGGACAGGGGGCCTACTATGGCTACACCTTC.

The chain uses TRBV7-3 and TRBJ2-1; 7 nucleotides line up with TRBD2. Trimming removed 4 bases from V and 4 bases from J; junction bases left unmatched: 7. The V gene's germline CDR1 is SGHTA and CDR2 FQGTGA. The CDR3 consists of 15 residues. The CDR3 DNA sequence: TGTGCCAGCAGCTCTTGGGGGGGAGATTACAATGAGCAGTTCTTC. As protein: CASSSWGGDYNEQFF.

This chain uses TRBV5-4 with TRBJ2-7; tentatively, D is TRBD1 (6 bases). Trimming took off 2 bases at V and 1 base at J, with 13 bases between the two ends. CDR1 is SGHNT and CDR2 is YYREEE in the germline V gene (reference sequence). The CDR3 contains 15 residues. In DNA, the CDR3 is TGTGCCAGCAGCTTTGGGACACGGATGTCCTACGAGCAGTACTTC. Encoded protein: CASSFGTRMSYEQYF.